This TCR beta chain emerged from a study of metastatic and nonmetastatic thyroid tumors (TCRdb year 2020). Describing the broader study: Repertoires from peripheral blood and from tumor or nodule tissue samples of malignant and benign thyroid patients were compared.

The library was prepared using PCR. The sample was run on an Illumina HiSeq 4000. High-throughput sequencing was used to profile the TCR beta-chain CDR3 region of each patient. The original methods were these. A classifier to discriminate distant-metastatic papillary thyroid cancer patients was built from CDR3 differences across clinicopathological groups. The Shannon index was used to measure repertoire diversity, and the Morisita-Horn index was used to measure how similar tumor and blood repertoires were. TCRdb reran the public reads through fastp at Q25 and MiXCR, keeping productive beta chains. For this entry, the V and J calls and clone size follow TCRdb and not the study's own pipeline. The sample data list 15,000 to 25,000 clones, and roughly 27% of these were observed just once. The ten most abundant clones make up 2.5% to 3.5% of the sample. Taken from the germline V gene, the CDR1 and CDR2 loops are ENHRY and SYGVKD. V is clipped by 6 bases and J by 2 bases, and the sequence between their germline boundaries is 10 bases long. Including the terminal cysteine and phenylalanine, the CDR3 comprises 13 residues. Solely the CDR3 DNA is kept, with 39 bases framed from the first base.

The sample holds many counts of this clone. Its antigen remains unidentified. Base quality data are lacking; no much larger clone is found one base away. No treatment had been received by any patient before thyroid surgery. Patient clinical samples collected from about 2011 to 2018 were retrospectively analysed using T-cell receptor beta sequencing. What the research found in general, with its limitations: In both blood and tumor samples, malignant tumors were reported to have significantly higher TCR beta diversity than benign nodules.

The sequence is built from TRBV10-3 and TRBJ1-1, and TRBD1 may be the D gene, going by 6 matching bases. This clonotype originated in a male donor with papillary thyroid cancer or a benign thyroid nodule (not recorded which). Some clones in this sample may be carry-over from other donors' samples. Sequences were obtained from blood. The CDR3 has the sequence CAIREQGNTEAFF. In nucleotide form, the sequence is TGTGCCATCAGGGAACAGGGAAACACTGAAGCTTTCTTT.